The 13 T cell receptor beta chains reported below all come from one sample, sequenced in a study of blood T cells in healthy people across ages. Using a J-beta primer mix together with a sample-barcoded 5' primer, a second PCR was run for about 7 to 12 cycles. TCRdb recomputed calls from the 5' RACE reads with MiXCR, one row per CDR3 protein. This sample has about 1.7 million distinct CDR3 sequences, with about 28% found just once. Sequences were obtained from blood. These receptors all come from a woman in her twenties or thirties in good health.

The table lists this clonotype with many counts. The CDR3 sequence is CASSLSLAGDEQYF. CDR3 nucleotide sequence: TGTGCCAGCAGCTTAAGTCTAGCGGGAGACGAGCAGTACTTC. This sequence joins TRBV7-9 and TRBJ2-7; 10 bases agree with TRBD2. J was trimmed by 5 bases and V by 2 bases; bases with no gene match: 3. This CDR3 comprises 14 residues. Germline values: CDR1 SEHNR, CDR2 FQNEAQ (reference sequence).

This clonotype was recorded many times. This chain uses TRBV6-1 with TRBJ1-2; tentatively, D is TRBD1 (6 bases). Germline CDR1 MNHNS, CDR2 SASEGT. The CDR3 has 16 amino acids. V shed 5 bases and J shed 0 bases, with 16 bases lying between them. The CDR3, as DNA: TGTGCCAGCAGTCCCTCATTAACAGGGACTAACTATGGCTACACCTTC. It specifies CASSPSLTGTNYGYTF.

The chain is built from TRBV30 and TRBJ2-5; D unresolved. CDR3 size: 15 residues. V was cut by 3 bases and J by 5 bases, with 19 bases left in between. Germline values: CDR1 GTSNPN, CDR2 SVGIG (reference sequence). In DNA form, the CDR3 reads TGTGCCTGGAGCGTAACTGCTGCGATGGGTGAGACCCAGTACTTC. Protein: CAWSVTAAMGETQYF.

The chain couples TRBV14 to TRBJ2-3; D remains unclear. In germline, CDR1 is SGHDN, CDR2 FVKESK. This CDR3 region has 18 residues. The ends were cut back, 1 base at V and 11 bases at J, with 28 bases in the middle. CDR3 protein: CASSQVRDSWSPHRWQYF. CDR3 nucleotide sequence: TGTGCCAGCAGCCAAGTCCGTGACTCATGGAGCCCACACAGATGGCAGTATTTT.

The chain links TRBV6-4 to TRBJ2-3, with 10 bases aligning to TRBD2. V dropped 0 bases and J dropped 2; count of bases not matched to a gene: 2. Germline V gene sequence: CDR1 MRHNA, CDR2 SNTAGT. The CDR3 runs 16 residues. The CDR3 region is CASSDSGTSDTDTQYF. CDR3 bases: TGTGCCAGCAGTGACTCCGGGACTAGCGACACAGATACGCAGTATTTT.

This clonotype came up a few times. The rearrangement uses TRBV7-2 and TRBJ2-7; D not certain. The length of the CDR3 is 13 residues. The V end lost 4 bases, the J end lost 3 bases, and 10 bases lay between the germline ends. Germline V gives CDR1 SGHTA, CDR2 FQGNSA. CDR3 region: CASSSQAGYEQYF. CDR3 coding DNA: TGTGCCAGCAGCTCCCAAGCTGGCTACGAGCAGTACTTC.

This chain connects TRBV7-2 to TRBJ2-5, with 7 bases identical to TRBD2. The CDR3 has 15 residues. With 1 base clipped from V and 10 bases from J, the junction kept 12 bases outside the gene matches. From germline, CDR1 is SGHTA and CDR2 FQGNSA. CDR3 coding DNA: TGTGCCAGCAGCTTAGGATTTACCAGCGGGAACCTCCAGTACTTC. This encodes CASSLGFTSGNLQYF.

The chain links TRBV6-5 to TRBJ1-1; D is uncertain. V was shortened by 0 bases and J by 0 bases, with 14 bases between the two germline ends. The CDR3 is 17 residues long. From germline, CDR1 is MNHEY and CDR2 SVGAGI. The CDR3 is CASSYSSLGSVNTEAFF. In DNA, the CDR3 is TGTGCCAGCAGTTACTCGTCACTAGGGAGCGTGAACACTGAAGCTTTCTTT.

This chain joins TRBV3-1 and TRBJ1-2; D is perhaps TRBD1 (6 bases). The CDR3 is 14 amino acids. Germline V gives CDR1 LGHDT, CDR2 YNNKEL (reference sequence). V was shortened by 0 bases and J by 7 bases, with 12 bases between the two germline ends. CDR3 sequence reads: CASSQDMARGGYTF. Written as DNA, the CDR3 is TGTGCCAGCAGCCAAGATATGGCCAGGGGTGGCTACACCTTC.

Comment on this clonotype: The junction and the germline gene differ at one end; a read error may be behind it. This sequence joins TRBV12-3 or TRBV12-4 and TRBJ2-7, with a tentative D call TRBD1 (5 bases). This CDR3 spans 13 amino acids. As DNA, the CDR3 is TGTGCCGGCAGCTGGACCCTGCCGCAGGGGCAGTACTTC. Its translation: CAGSWTLPQGQYF.

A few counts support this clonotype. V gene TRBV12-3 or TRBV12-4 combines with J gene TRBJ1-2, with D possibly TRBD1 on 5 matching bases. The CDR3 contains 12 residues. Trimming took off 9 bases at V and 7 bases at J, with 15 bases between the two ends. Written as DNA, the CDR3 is TGTGCCAGTGCAGGGTCGGCTAGTGGCTACACCTTC. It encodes CASAGSASGYTF.

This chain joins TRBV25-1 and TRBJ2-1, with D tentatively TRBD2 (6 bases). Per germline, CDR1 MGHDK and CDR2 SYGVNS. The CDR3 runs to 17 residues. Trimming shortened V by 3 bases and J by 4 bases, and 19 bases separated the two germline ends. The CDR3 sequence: CASSEGYTGTWYNEQFF. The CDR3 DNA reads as TGTGCCAGCAGTGAGGGTTATACCGGGACTTGGTACAATGAGCAGTTCTTC.

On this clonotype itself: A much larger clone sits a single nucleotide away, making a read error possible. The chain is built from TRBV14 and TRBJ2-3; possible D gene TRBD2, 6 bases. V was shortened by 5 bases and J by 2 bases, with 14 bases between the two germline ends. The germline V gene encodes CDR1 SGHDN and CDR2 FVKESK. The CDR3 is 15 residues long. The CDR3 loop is CASSWGGKTTDTQYF. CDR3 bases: TGTGCCAGCAGCTGGGGCGGGAAAACCACAGATACGCAGTATTTT.